This T cell receptor beta chain was captured by sequencing in a study of T cell responses to AZD1222 COVID-19 vaccine. Method: immunoSEQ multiplex PCR; TCRdb's copy keeps in-frame clones and lacks some. The table records around 140,000 clones, over 75% of them present only once. Trimming shortened V by 0 bases and J by 4 bases, and 13 bases separated the two germline ends. This CDR3 is built from 16 residues. The germline V gene has CDR1 LGHNA and CDR2 YSLEER. The chain joins TRBV4-3 to TRBJ1-3, with no clear D. The sample here was peripheral blood, taken on day 0 of AZD1222 vaccination. The receptor comes from an adult in good health. The CDR3 is CASSQDTVTSGNTIYF. The CDR3 coding sequence is TGCGCCAGCAGCCAAGATACAGTAACATCAGGAAACACCATATATTTT.